Below, 26 T cell receptor beta chains from the same sample are listed, as sequenced in a study of T-cell reconstitution after alpha-beta-depleted transplantation in children. A TCRbeta library incorporating unique molecular identifiers was prepared. TCRdb used MiXCR to reprocess the PCR reads, holding one entry per CDR3 protein. The repertoire consists of a few hundred thousand distinct CDR3 sequences, with approximately 10% occurring once and the leading ten covering about 30%. This sample comprised PBMCs, obtained before TCRalphabeta/CD19-depleted stem cell transplant. Receptors originate from a child younger than two with acute myeloid leukemia, due to receive a stem cell transplant.

V gene TRBV3-1 combines with J gene TRBJ2-3, with 10 bases lining up with TRBD1. This CDR3 comprises 17 residues. Per germline, CDR1 LGHDT and CDR2 YNNKEL (reference sequence). V lost 7 bases to trimming and J lost 6 bases; unmatched junction nucleotides: 16. CDR3 region: CASTKGFPGQGPDTQYF. The DNA of the CDR3 is TGTGCCAGCACCAAAGGATTTCCGGGACAGGGGCCTGATACGCAGTATTTT.

This clonotype was recorded many times. The chain has TRBV20-1 and TRBJ2-7; 12 bases line up with TRBD2. The CDR3 consists of 13 residues. The J segment lost 6 bases and the V segment lost 5 bases, leaving 5 bases of the junction unmatched. Per the germline V gene, CDR1 is DFQATT and CDR2 is SNEGSKA (reference sequence). As DNA, the CDR3 is TGCAGTGCTTCGACTAGCGGGAGATCCGAGCAGTACTTC. Amino acids: CSASTSGRSEQYF.

This clonotype was observed at least ten times. The V gene is TRBV7-2, the J gene TRBJ2-1; 7 bases fit TRBD2. CDR1 is SGHTA and CDR2 is FQGNSA in the germline V gene. The ends lost 3 bases at V and 5 bases at J; junction bases unmatched: 7. This CDR3 has 15 amino acids. This CDR3 is CASSLIGRTNNEQFF. The CDR3 region has the DNA TGTGCCAGCAGCTTGATCGGGAGGACTAACAATGAGCAGTTCTTC.

At least ten counts were recorded for this clonotype. The chain has TRBV19 and TRBJ2-1, with 8 nucleotides matching TRBD2. CDR1 is LNHDA, CDR2 SQIVND, per germline (reference sequence). The CDR3 is 12 residues long. With V trimmed by 3 bases and J by 13 bases, 5 bases remained unmatched. Written as DNA, the CDR3 is TGTGCCAGTAGTATGAGAAGCGGGGGCCAGTTCTTC. Encoded protein: CASSMRSGGQFF.

The table lists this clonotype with many counts. This sequence joins TRBV5-1 and TRBJ1-2; D ambiguous. CDR1 SGHRS and CDR2 YFSETQ come from the germline V gene. There are 14 residues in the CDR3. Trimming left V 4 bases short and J 0 bases short, with 10 bases between. The CDR3: CASSPDGANYGYTF. The DNA for the CDR3 is TGCGCCAGCAGCCCAGACGGAGCTAACTATGGCTACACCTTC.

Ten or more counts support this clonotype. V gene TRBV12-3 or TRBV12-4 combines with J gene TRBJ2-2; TRBD2 might be the D (5 bases). The CDR3 contains 12 residues. Between the trimmed V and J ends, which lost 3 bases and 14 bases, there was a span of 13 bases. CDR3 protein: CASSFRELTLFF. The CDR3 bases are TGTGCCAGCAGTTTCCGGGAACTGACCCTGTTTTTT.

This clonotype was recorded at least ten times. The V and J genes are TRBV7-2 and TRBJ1-3; D might be TRBD1 (6 bases). The V end lost 5 bases, the J end lost 7 bases, and 18 bases lay between the germline ends. Germline CDR1 reads SGHTA; CDR2 reads FQGNSA. The CDR3 runs to 15 residues. CDR3 bases: TGTGCCAGCAGCCGCCTCGGGACACCAAGGAACACCATATATTTT. Its translation: CASSRLGTPRNTIYF. Full variable domain (outside the CDR3, taken from reference TRBV7-2 and TRBJ1-3): GAGVSQSPSNKVTEKGKDVELRCDPISGHTALYWYRQSLGQGLEFLIYFQGNSAPDKSGLPSDRFSAERTGGSVSTLTIQRTQQEDSAVYLCASSRLGTPRNTIYFGEGSWLTVV.

This clonotype was counted ten times or more. The J gene is TRBJ1-1, the V gene TRBV15; maybe TRBD1 (6 bases). The germline V and J ends were trimmed by 5 bases and 0 bases, with 13 bases remaining between them. The germline V gene encodes CDR1 LNHNV and CDR2 YYDKDF (reference sequence). This CDR3 has 15 residues. CDR3 sequence (DNA): TGTGCCACCAGCTATGGAGGACAGATGAACACTGAAGCTTTCTTT. It yields the protein CATSYGGQMNTEAFF.

Concerning this clonotype: It may be a read error: a sequence one base away is much more abundant. This rearrangement joins TRBV20-1 to TRBJ2-7; 11 bases line up with TRBD2. The CDR3 extends over 15 amino acids. Germline V CDR1 and CDR2: DFQATT, SNEGSKA (reference sequence). CDR3 sequence reads: CSARLGTSGSYERYF. CDR3 sequence (DNA): TGCAGTGCTAGACTCGGGACTAGCGGTTCCTACGAGCGGTACTTC.

This clonotype came up many times. The rearrangement uses TRBV5-1 and TRBJ2-1; perhaps TRBD2 as D (5 bases). The germline CDR1 and CDR2 sequences are SGHRS and YFSETQ. CDR3 size: 11 residues. V was cut by 5 bases and J by 7 bases, with 7 bases left in between. The CDR3 nucleotides are TGCGCCAGCAGTCGGGGTAATGAGCAGTTCTTC. Protein product: CASSRGNEQFF.

The chain has TRBV6-5 and TRBJ2-1; 11 nucleotides line up with TRBD2. J lost 7 bases, V lost 10 bases, and 6 bases had no gene match. The CDR3 sequence is 13 residues long. The germline V gene has CDR1 MNHEY and CDR2 SVGAGI. CDR3 amino acids: CATRLAGMNEQFF. Here the CDR3 DNA reads TGTGCCACCAGACTAGCGGGAATGAATGAGCAGTTCTTC.

Only one count was recorded for this clonotype. V is TRBV20-1 and J is TRBJ1-2; a possible D gene is TRBD1 (6 bases). Trimming cost V 3 bases and J 3 bases, with 17 bases left between them. The CDR3 runs 15 residues. Per germline, CDR1 DFQATT and CDR2 SNEGSKA (reference sequence). This chain's CDR3 is CSASDPRGVDYGYTF. CDR3 in DNA: TGCAGTGCTAGCGATCCCAGGGGCGTGGACTATGGCTACACCTTC.

This clonotype occurred many times. This chain links TRBV10-3 with TRBJ2-7, with 8 bases matching TRBD2. The CDR3 spans 16 residues. Losses at the gene ends were 5 bases for V and 3 bases for J; bases not matched to a gene: 12. CDR1 is ENHRY, CDR2 SYGVKD, per germline. DNA of the CDR3: TGTGCCATCAGTTCCTCCCGTGGGCGGGGGGTCTACGAGCAGTACTTC. Encoded protein: CAISSSRGRGVYEQYF.

This clonotype was seen many times. This CDR3 reads CASSFWTGGEAFF. DNA of the CDR3: TGTGCCAGCAGTTTCTGGACAGGAGGTGAAGCTTTCTTT. The chain joins TRBV27 to TRBJ1-1, with 7 bases that match TRBD1. Germline lookup yields CDR1 MNHEY and CDR2 SMNVEV (reference sequence). Trimming at V came to 3 bases and at J to 7 bases, leaving 5 bases not matched to a gene. The length of the CDR3 is 13 residues.

A note on this clonotype: Since a much larger clone is just one base distant, this may be a read error. The chain employs TRBV12-3 or TRBV12-4 and TRBJ1-1; 8 positions match TRBD1. The CDR3 is 15 residues long. CDR3 in amino acids: CASSHDRGGNTETFF. Written as DNA, the CDR3 is TGTGCCAGCAGTCATGACAGGGGAGGGAACACTGAAACTTTCTTT.

In its sample, this clonotype was seen many times. The genes are TRBV12-3 or TRBV12-4 and TRBJ1-1; D might be TRBD1 (6 bases). The germline V and J ends were trimmed by 6 bases and 1 base, with 15 bases remaining between them. There are 15 residues in the CDR3. The CDR3 region is CASRPGVGTNTEAFF. The CDR3 nucleotides read TGTGCCAGCAGACCAGGGGTAGGGACGAACACTGAAGCTTTCTTT.

The J gene is TRBJ1-1, the V gene TRBV7-2; D unresolved. Between the trimmed V and J ends, which lost 4 bases and 4 bases, there was a span of 19 bases. The length of the CDR3 is 16 residues. Germline CDR1 and CDR2: SGHTA and FQGNSA. The CDR3 sequence is CASSSPWTAVSTEAFF. The CDR3 coding sequence is TGTGCCAGCAGCTCCCCCTGGACGGCAGTGAGCACTGAAGCTTTCTTT.

This clonotype was observed many times. This chain links TRBV19 with TRBJ1-2; D unclear. The CDR3 extends over 16 amino acids. V was clipped by 0 bases and J by 2 bases, with 13 bases between them. The germline CDR1 and CDR2 sequences are LNHDA and SQIVND (reference sequence). As DNA, the CDR3 is TGTGCCAGTAGTATAGATAGGACGACCGCCAACTATGGCTACACCTTC. Its translation: CASSIDRTTANYGYTF.

In its sample, this clonotype was seen many times. J is TRBJ1-2 and V is TRBV18, with TRBD1 matching 9 bases. Germline lookup yields CDR1 KGHSH and CDR2 LQKENI. V lost 2 bases to trimming and J lost 3 bases; unmatched junction nucleotides: 13. The CDR3 covers 18 residues. CDR3 sequence: CASSPLDRGWGFDYGYTF. The CDR3 bases are TGTGCCAGCTCACCATTGGACAGGGGATGGGGTTTCGACTATGGCTACACCTTC.

This sequence joins TRBV20-1 and TRBJ2-7; D gene unclear. In germline, CDR1 is DFQATT, CDR2 SNEGSKA (reference sequence). With 0 bases removed from V and 4 bases from J, the gap between germline ends came to 10 bases. This CDR3 comprises 13 residues. The DNA for the CDR3 is TGCAGTGCTAGAGATCGAGGCGGATACGAGCAGTACTTC. Encoded protein: CSARDRGGYEQYF.

There are many counts of this clonotype. This chain connects TRBV20-1 to TRBJ1-1; D is ambiguous. The CDR3 runs to 16 residues. Trimming removed 2 bases at V and 4 bases at J, with 20 bases between. From germline, CDR1 is DFQATT and CDR2 SNEGSKA (reference sequence). The CDR3 sequence is CSARSMGGGWFTEAFF. The DNA of the CDR3 is TGCAGTGCTAGAAGTATGGGAGGAGGTTGGTTCACTGAAGCTTTCTTT.

This clonotype was seen repeatedly, ten times or more. The rearrangement uses TRBV28 and TRBJ2-7; the D gene is possibly TRBD2 (6 bases). The germline V gene encodes CDR1 MDHEN and CDR2 SYDVKM. Trimming stripped 3 bases from V and 0 bases from J, with 9 bases between. This CDR3 region has 14 residues. The CDR3 DNA follows: TGTGCCAGCAGTTTGGGAGGTCGCTCCTACGAGCAGTACTTC. This codes for CASSLGGRSYEQYF.

The V call is TRBV19, the J call TRBJ2-1, with D possibly being TRBD1 or TRBD2 (5 bases each). This CDR3 spans 15 amino acids. V lost 0 bases and J 8 bases, leaving 14 bases between the germline ends. CDR1 is LNHDA and CDR2 is SQIVND in the germline V gene (reference sequence). Here the CDR3 DNA reads TGTGCCAGTAGTATAGATGAACCCCGGGGCGATGAGCAGTTCTTC. It codes for CASSIDEPRGDEQFF.

This chain joins TRBV6-6 and TRBJ2-1, with 8 bases matching TRBD2. J was trimmed by 4 bases and V by 0 bases; bases with no gene match: 5. Per germline, CDR1 MNHNY and CDR2 SVGAGI (reference sequence). The CDR3 covers 16 residues. This chain's CDR3 is CASSYSFSGVYNEQFF. CDR3 nucleotides: TGTGCCAGCAGTTACTCATTTAGCGGGGTGTACAATGAGCAGTTCTTC.

This clonotype was counted ten times or more. A much larger clone sits a single nucleotide away, making a read error possible. This chain connects TRBV6-2 or TRBV6-3 to TRBJ1-1; 7 bases fit TRBD1. The CDR3 runs 12 residues. Germline values: CDR1 MNHEY, CDR2 SVGEGT. Trimming cost V 8 bases and J 2 bases; bases outside gene matches: 2. The CDR3: CASRDSNTEAFF. The CDR3 nucleotides are TGTGCCAGCCGGGACAGCAACACTGAAGCTTTCTTT.

This clonotype was counted ten times or more. The chain has TRBV4-1 and TRBJ1-2; TRBD1 matches 7 bases. There are 15 residues in the CDR3. J was trimmed by 4 bases and V by 0 bases; bases with no gene match: 5. Germline V gives CDR1 MGHRA, CDR2 YSYEKL. CDR3 bases: TGCGCCAGCAGCCAAGATAGTCAGGGGGTCTATGGCTACACCTTC. This encodes CASSQDSQGVYGYTF.